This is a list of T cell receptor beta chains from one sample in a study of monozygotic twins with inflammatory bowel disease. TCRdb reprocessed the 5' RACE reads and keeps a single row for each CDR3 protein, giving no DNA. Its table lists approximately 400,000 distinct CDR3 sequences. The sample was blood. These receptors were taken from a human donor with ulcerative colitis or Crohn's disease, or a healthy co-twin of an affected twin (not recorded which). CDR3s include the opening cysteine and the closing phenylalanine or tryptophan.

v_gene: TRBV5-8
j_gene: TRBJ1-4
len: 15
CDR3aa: CASSPRGETNEKLFF

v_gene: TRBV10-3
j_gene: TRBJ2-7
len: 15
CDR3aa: CAISEPGQGLYEQYF

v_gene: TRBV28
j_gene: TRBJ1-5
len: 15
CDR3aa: CASSLPTGGIQPQHF

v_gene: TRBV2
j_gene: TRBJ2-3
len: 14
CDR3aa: CASSGETGTDTQYF

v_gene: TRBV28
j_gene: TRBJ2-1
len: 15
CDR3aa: CATWASGRDNNEQFF

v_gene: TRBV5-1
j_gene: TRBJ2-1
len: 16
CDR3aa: CASSLVLAGGPNEQFF

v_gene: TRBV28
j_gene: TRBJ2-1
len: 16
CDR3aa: CATWGSSASSYNEQFF

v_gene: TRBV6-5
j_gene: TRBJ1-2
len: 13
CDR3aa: CASSHGPTRGYTF

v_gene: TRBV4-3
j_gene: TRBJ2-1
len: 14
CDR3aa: CASRHTGSYNEQFF

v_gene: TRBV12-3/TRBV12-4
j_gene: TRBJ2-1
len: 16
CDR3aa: CASSLSSGGAGDEQFF

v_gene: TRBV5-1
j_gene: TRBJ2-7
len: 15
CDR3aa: CASSPSTTGLDEQYF

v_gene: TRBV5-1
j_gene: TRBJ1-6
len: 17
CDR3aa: CASSLDGGALTRAPLHF